This T cell receptor beta chain was obtained from a study of T cell responses to AZD1222 COVID-19 vaccine. In germline, CDR1 is SGHRS, CDR2 YFSETQ. The J segment lost 5 bases and the V segment lost 2 bases, leaving 8 bases of the junction unmatched. The length of the CDR3 is 15 residues. Profiling relied on immunoSEQ multiplex PCR, and the TCRdb table lists in-frame clones only, not all of them. The repertoire includes 80,000 to 90,000 clones, about 92% of them detected once, and 5.2% sits in the top ten. The source of this sequence is an adult in good health. This chain uses TRBV5-1 with TRBJ2-3; 7 nucleotides align to TRBD2. The sample in question was peripheral blood, obtained on day 0 of AZD1222 vaccination. The CDR3 bases are TGCGCCAGCAGCTTAGGACTAGAAGTAAAAGATACGCAGTATTTT. Protein product: CASSLGLEVKDTQYF.